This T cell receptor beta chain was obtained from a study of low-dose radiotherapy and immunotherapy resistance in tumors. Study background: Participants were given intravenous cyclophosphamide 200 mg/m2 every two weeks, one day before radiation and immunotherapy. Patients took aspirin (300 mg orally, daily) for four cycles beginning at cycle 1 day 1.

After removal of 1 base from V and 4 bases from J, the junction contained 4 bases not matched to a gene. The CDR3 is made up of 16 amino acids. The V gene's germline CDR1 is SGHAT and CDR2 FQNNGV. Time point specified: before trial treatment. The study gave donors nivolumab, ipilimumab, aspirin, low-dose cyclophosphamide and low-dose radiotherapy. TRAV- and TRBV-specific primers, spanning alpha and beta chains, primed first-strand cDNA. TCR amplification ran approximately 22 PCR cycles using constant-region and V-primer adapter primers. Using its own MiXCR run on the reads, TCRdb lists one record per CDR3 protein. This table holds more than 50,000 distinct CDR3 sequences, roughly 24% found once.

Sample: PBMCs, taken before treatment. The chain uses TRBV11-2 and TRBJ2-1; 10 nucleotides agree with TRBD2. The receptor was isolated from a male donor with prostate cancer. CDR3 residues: CASSLGASGGYNEQFF. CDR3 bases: TGTGCCAGCAGCTTAGGGGCTAGCGGGGGTTACAATGAGCAGTTCTTC.